The 27 T cell receptor beta chains below were found in one sample sequenced in a study of OX40 agonist ivuxolimab in advanced cancers. The data were produced by immunoSEQ multiplex PCR, yet TCRdb's version contains in-frame clones alone and is incomplete. The sample comprises under 70,000 clones, around 91% of which are singletons, and around 6.9% rests with the top ten. The source was CD4+ or CD8+ T cells sorted from blood, collected in a trial of the OX40 agonist ivuxolimab. The receptor set was obtained from an adult with an advanced solid tumor such as melanoma, head and neck, liver or kidney cancer.

The gene calls are TRBV30 and TRBJ2-7; 7 bases match TRBD1. The germline CDR1 and CDR2 sequences are GTSNPN and SVGIG (reference sequence). CDR3 length: 13 amino acids. Trimming took 7 bases from V and 3 from J; bases not matched to a gene: 9. The CDR3 loop reads CAFRGNLRYEQYF. For the CDR3, the DNA is TGTGCCTTCAGGGGGAATTTGCGCTACGAGCAGTACTTC.

About this clone: One end of the junction fails to match germline, which may point to a read error. The J gene is TRBJ2-2, the V gene TRBV13; TRBD2 matches at 14 bases. Germline assignment: CDR1 PRHDT and CDR2 FYEKMQ (reference sequence). CDR3 size: 18 residues. The CDR3 nucleotides read TGTGCCAGCAGCCTAGGGACTAGCGGGAGTGCAAACACCGGGGAGCTGTTTTTT. It specifies CASSLGTSGSANTGELFF.

CDR3 sequence: CASSSTGYSTDTQYF. DNA of the CDR3: TGTGCCAGCAGTTCGACGGGCTACTCCACAGATACGCAGTATTTT. V is TRBV7-2 and J is TRBJ2-3, with D uncertain. V lost 6 bases and J lost 2, with 15 bases in between. Germline CDR1 SGHTA, CDR2 FQGNSA. The CDR3 length is 15 residues.

The V call is TRBV14, the J call TRBJ2-7; TRBD2 matches at 11 bases. The V gene's germline CDR1 is SGHDN and CDR2 FVKESK. V was pared by 4 bases and J by 3 bases, with 8 bases of the junction left unmatched. This CDR3 region has 16 residues. CDR3 in amino acids: CASSPLSSGRIYEQYF. The CDR3 nucleotides are TGTGCCAGCAGCCCACTTTCTAGCGGGAGGATCTACGAGCAGTACTTC.

The chain recombines TRBV14 with TRBJ1-3, with 11 bases aligning to TRBD1. V was pared by 2 bases and J by 3 bases, with 6 bases of the junction left unmatched. This CDR3 contains 17 residues. The germline gives CDR1 SGHDN, CDR2 FVKESK. CDR3 residues: CASSQFRTGGFGNTIYF. CDR3 DNA sequence: TGTGCCAGCAGCCAATTCCGGACAGGGGGCTTTGGAAACACCATATATTTT.

The CDR3 protein is CASSQEELSLNTEAFF. The CDR3 DNA reads TGTGCCAGCAGCCAAGAAGAACTGAGTTTGAACACTGAAGCTTTCTTT. The chain carries TRBV4-2 and TRBJ1-1; D ambiguous. Germline values: CDR1 LGHNA, CDR2 YNFKEQ. The CDR3 consists of 16 residues. V shed 0 bases and J shed 0 bases, with 11 bases lying between them.

This rearrangement joins TRBV19 to TRBJ1-2, with D perhaps TRBD1 (6 bases). The CDR3 consists of 15 residues. V was clipped by 10 bases and J by 2 bases, with 20 bases between them. Germline-derived CDR1 and CDR2 are LNHDA and SQIVND (reference sequence). CDR3 residues: CAIRDIRSLNYGYTF. For the CDR3, the DNA is TGTGCCATCCGGGACATCCGGAGTCTCAACTATGGCTACACCTTC. The variable domain in full, completed from reference TRBV19 and TRBJ1-2, reads DGGITQSPKYLFRKEGQNVTLSCEQNLNHDAMYWYRQDPGQGLRLIYYSQIVNDFQKGDIAEGYSVSREKKESFPLTVTSAQKNPTAFYLCAIRDIRSLNYGYTFGSGTRLTVV.

V gene TRBV27 combines with J gene TRBJ2-6; no firm D call. Trimming took 8 bases from V and 4 from J, leaving 9 bases between them. The germline CDR1 and CDR2 sequences are MNHEY and SMNVEV (reference sequence). CDR3 length: 13 residues. The CDR3 DNA sequence: TGTGCCAGCTGCGAACAGGGGGCCAACGTCCTGACTTTC. Its protein is CASCEQGANVLTF.

V is TRBV7-9 and J is TRBJ2-1; 12 bases map to TRBD2. J lost 8 bases, V lost 5 bases, and 7 bases had no gene match. CDR1 is SEHNR and CDR2 is FQNEAQ in the germline V gene (reference sequence). This CDR3 comprises 15 residues. CDR3 DNA: TGTGCCAGCAGCGCGACTAGCGGGAGAATGGATGAGCAGTTCTTC. It encodes CASSATSGRMDEQFF.

V is TRBV27 and J is TRBJ2-7; 7 bases line up with TRBD1. Trimming at V came to 2 bases and at J to 6 bases, leaving 1 base not matched to a gene. This CDR3 spans 12 amino acids. Germline V gives CDR1 MNHEY, CDR2 SMNVEV (reference sequence). This CDR3 reads CASSLEGAEQYF. DNA of the CDR3: TGTGCCAGCAGTTTAGAGGGGGCCGAGCAGTACTTC.

This clone turned up a few times. The genes are TRBV29-1 and TRBJ1-1; 7 nucleotides line up with TRBD1. This CDR3 is 13 amino acids long. Germline V gene sequence: CDR1 SQVTM, CDR2 ANQGSEA. V shed 2 bases and J 1 base; nucleotides not matched to a gene: 1. CDR3: CSVEYRGNTEAFF. CDR3 DNA: TGCAGCGTTGAATACAGGGGGAACACTGAAGCTTTCTTT.

The rearrangement uses TRBV4-1 and TRBJ1-6; TRBD1 might be the D (6 bases). Germline V gene data show CDR1 as MGHRA and CDR2 as YSYEKL. V was shortened by 1 base and J by 14 bases, with 27 bases between the two germline ends. The CDR3 loop spans 18 amino acids. The CDR3 DNA reads TGCGCCAGCAGCCAAGGGGCAACAGGGTCCCCCTCCACCGGGACCCTCCACTTT. It yields the protein CASSQGATGSPSTGTLHF.

The chain recombines TRBV13 with TRBJ1-1, with TRBD1 as a possible D gene (5 bases). The V gene's germline CDR1 is PRHDT and CDR2 FYEKMQ (reference sequence). Trimming left V 5 bases short and J 1 base short, with 14 bases between. The CDR3 is 15 amino acids. The CDR3 sequence is CASSPWGLRNTEAFF. As DNA, the CDR3 is TGTGCCAGCAGCCCCTGGGGACTTAGGAACACTGAAGCTTTCTTT. Filled out from reference TRBV13 and TRBJ1-1, the complete variable domain reads AAGVIQSPRHLIKEKRETATLKCYPIPRHDTVYWYQQGPGQDPQFLISFYEKMQSDKGSIPDRFSAQQFSDYHSELNMSSLELGDSALYFCASSPWGLRNTEAFFGQGTRLTVV.

This chain joins TRBV28 and TRBJ1-1, with no clear D. V was clipped by 7 bases and J by 5 bases, with 17 bases between them. The CDR3 has 14 amino acids. The germline gives CDR1 MDHEN, CDR2 SYDVKM. CDR3 DNA sequence: TGTGCCAGCATCCCCGGGATCTCGAGGACTGAAGCTTTCTTT. Protein sequence: CASIPGISRTEAFF.

CDR3: CASSWGAREQYF. CDR3 DNA sequence: TGTGCCAGCAGCTGGGGAGCTCGCGAGCAGTACTTC. The V call is TRBV5-4, the J call TRBJ2-7; TRBD2 might be the D (5 bases). Germline V CDR1 and CDR2: SGHNT, YYREEE (reference sequence). The CDR3 is 12 residues long. V gave up 3 bases and J gave up 6 bases, with 10 bases separating them.

This clone is a singleton in its sample. The rearrangement uses TRBV19 and TRBJ2-7; D is ambiguous. CDR3 size: 13 residues. CDR1 and CDR2 from the germline V gene are LNHDA and SQIVND (reference sequence). V lost 0 bases and J 2 bases, leaving 5 bases between the germline ends. CDR3 coding DNA: TGTGCCAGTAGTATAGAAGAGACCTACGAGCAGTACTTC. Amino acids: CASSIEETYEQYF. Combining the CDR3 with reference TRBV19 and TRBJ2-7 gives the whole variable domain DGGITQSPKYLFRKEGQNVTLSCEQNLNHDAMYWYRQDPGQGLRLIYYSQIVNDFQKGDIAEGYSVSREKKESFPLTVTSAQKNPTAFYLCASSIEETYEQYFGPGTRLTVT.

The chain links TRBV12-5 to TRBJ1-5; D gene uncertain. The V gene lost 6 bases and the J gene lost 0 bases, with 9 bases spanning the gap. Looked up from germline, CDR1 is LGHNT and CDR2 is FRNRAP. CDR3 length: 14 residues. CDR3 DNA sequence: TGTGCTAGTGGCGACGGAGATAGCAATCAGCCCCAGCATTTT. Protein product: CASGDGDSNQPQHF. Using reference TRBV12-5 and TRBJ1-5 for the parts outside the CDR3, the full variable domain is DARVTQTPRHKVTEMGQEVTMRCQPILGHNTVFWYRQTMMQGLELLAYFRNRAPLDDSGMPKDRFSAEMPDATLATLKIQPSEPRDSAVYFCASGDGDSNQPQHFGDGTRLSIL.

The CDR3 reads CASTGGLAGIGSYNEQFF. In DNA form, the CDR3 reads TGTGCCAGCACCGGCGGGCTAGCGGGAATAGGGTCCTACAATGAGCAGTTCTTC. The chain is built from TRBV13 and TRBJ2-1, with 9 positions matching TRBD2. Germline V gene data show CDR1 as PRHDT and CDR2 as FYEKMQ (reference sequence). Trimming cost V 7 bases and J 1 base; bases outside gene matches: 14. CDR3 length equals 18 residues.

This clone was counted only a few times. V gene TRBV7-9 combines with J gene TRBJ2-7; D unclear. Germline CDR1 and CDR2: SEHNR and FQNEAQ (reference sequence). CDR3 length: 12 residues. V was pared by 5 bases and J by 0 bases, with 5 bases between. This CDR3 is CASSQNSYEQYF. The CDR3 DNA sequence: TGTGCCAGCAGCCAGAACTCCTACGAGCAGTACTTC.

This clone has a single count. The V call is TRBV28, the J call TRBJ2-7; D possibly matches TRBD1 or TRBD2 (5 bases each). The length of the CDR3 is 13 residues. Germline loops: CDR1 MDHEN, CDR2 SYDVKM. V lost 6 bases and J 3 bases, leaving 12 bases between the germline ends. In DNA form, the CDR3 reads TGTGCCAGCAGCCCTGAGGGGAGCTACGAGCAGTACTTC. Its protein is CASSPEGSYEQYF.

The V gene is TRBV4-1, the J gene TRBJ2-7; D is ambiguous. Trimming left V 1 base short and J 1 base short, with 8 bases between. CDR1 and CDR2 from the germline V gene are MGHRA and YSYEKL. This CDR3 has 14 residues. CDR3 loop: CASSQGPVSYEQYF. The CDR3 region has the DNA TGCGCCAGCAGCCAAGGACCCGTGTCCTACGAGCAGTACTTC.

In its sample, this clone is medium-sized (0.01 to 0.1%). The chain has TRBV4-3 and TRBJ2-7; D is uncertain. Germline V CDR1 and CDR2: LGHNA, YSLEER. This CDR3 comprises 15 residues. Trimming removed 1 base from V and 2 bases from J, with 12 bases in between. The CDR3 DNA reads TGCGCCAGCAGCCAAGGGCAGGTCGGGCCCTACGAGCAGTACTTC. Translating gives CASSQGQVGPYEQYF.

The chain recombines TRBV27 with TRBJ2-7; D is possibly TRBD2 (7 bases). Trimming cost V 3 bases and J 0 bases, with 12 bases left between them. CDR1 and CDR2 (germline): MNHEY, SMNVEV (reference sequence). CDR3 size: 15 residues. CDR3 loop: CASSFEGGFSYEQYF. The CDR3 nucleotides are TGTGCCAGCAGTTTTGAGGGGGGGTTCTCCTACGAGCAGTACTTC.

This chain joins TRBV4-2 and TRBJ2-7; D is undetermined. The V gene lost 0 bases and the J gene lost 2 bases, with 11 bases spanning the gap. There are 15 residues in the CDR3. CDR1 and CDR2 (germline): LGHNA, YNFKEQ. In DNA form, the CDR3 reads TGTGCCAGCAGCCAAGAGACGGACCCACCCTACGAGCAGTACTTC. It specifies CASSQETDPPYEQYF.

The chain combines TRBV7-6 with TRBJ2-7, with 7 bases lining up with TRBD2. V was clipped by 1 base and J by 5 bases; unmatched bases: 8. There are 15 residues in the CDR3. Germline V gene lookup returns CDR1 SGHVS and CDR2 FNYEAQ. CDR3 loop: CASSLVLGGPNEQYF. DNA of the CDR3: TGTGCCAGCAGCTTAGTACTGGGAGGGCCTAACGAGCAGTACTTC.

This chain links TRBV11-1 with TRBJ2-1; possibly TRBD2 for D (6 bases). This CDR3 contains 18 residues. V lost 5 bases to trimming and J lost 10 bases, with 30 bases between them. Germline CDR1 reads SGHAT; CDR2 reads FQDESV (reference sequence). The CDR3 DNA sequence: TGTGCCAGCAGCCCCCGCGGGGACTCTGGCGACGTTTCGATAGAGCAGTTCTTC. This encodes CASSPRGDSGDVSIEQFF.

V usage is TRBV28 and J usage is TRBJ1-5, with D perhaps TRBD1 (6 bases). V dropped 6 bases and J dropped 1 base, with 16 bases sitting between them. The length of the CDR3 is 16 residues. Germline CDR1 and CDR2: MDHEN and SYDVKM. Here the CDR3 reads CASSPLGGGSNQPQHF. CDR3 sequence (DNA): TGTGCCAGCAGCCCGCTCGGGGGCGGGAGCAATCAGCCCCAGCATTTT.